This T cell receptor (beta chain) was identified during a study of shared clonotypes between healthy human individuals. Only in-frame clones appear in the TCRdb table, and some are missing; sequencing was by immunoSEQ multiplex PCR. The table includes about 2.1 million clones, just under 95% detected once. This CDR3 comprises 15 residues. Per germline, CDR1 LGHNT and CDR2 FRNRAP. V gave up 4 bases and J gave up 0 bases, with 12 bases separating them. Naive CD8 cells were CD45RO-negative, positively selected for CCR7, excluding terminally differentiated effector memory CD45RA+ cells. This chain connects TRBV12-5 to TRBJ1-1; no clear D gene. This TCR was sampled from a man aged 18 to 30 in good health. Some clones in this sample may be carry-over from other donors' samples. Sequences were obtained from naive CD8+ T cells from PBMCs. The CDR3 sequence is CASGWSVGLNTEAFF. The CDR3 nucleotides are TGTGCTAGTGGTTGGTCTGTTGGGCTGAACACTGAAGCTTTCTTT. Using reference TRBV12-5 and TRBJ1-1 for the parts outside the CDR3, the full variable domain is DARVTQTPRHKVTEMGQEVTMRCQPILGHNTVFWYRQTMMQGLELLAYFRNRAPLDDSGMPKDRFSAEMPDATLATLKIQPSEPRDSAVYFCASGWSVGLNTEAFFGQGTRLTVV.